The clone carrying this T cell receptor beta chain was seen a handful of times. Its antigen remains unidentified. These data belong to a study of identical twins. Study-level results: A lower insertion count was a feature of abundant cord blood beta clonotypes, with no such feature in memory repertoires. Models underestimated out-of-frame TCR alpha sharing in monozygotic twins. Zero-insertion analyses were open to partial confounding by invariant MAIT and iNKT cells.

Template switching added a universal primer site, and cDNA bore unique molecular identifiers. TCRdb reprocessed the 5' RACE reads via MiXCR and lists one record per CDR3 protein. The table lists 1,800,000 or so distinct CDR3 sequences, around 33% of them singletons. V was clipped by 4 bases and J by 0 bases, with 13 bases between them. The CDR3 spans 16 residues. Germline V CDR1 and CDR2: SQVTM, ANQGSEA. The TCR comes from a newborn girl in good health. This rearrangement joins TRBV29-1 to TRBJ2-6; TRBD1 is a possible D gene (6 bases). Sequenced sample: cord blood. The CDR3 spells CSVVWGHHSGANVLTF. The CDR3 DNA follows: TGCAGCGTTGTCTGGGGACACCACTCTGGGGCCAACGTCCTGACTTTC.